This record concerns one T cell receptor beta chain sequence. Germline CDR1 and CDR2: SGHTA and FQGNSA. V lost 5 bases and J 5 bases, leaving 16 bases between the germline ends. CDR3 length: 15 residues. The data are from a study of blood T cell repertoires in COVID-19. Overall study context: Collection of acute and convalescent COVID-19 samples took place in the United States, Italy and Spain.

In the original workflow: Estimation of nucleated cell counts was performed using reference gene primer amplification. Method: immunoSEQ multiplex PCR; TCRdb's copy keeps in-frame clones and lacks some. V, J and clone size derive from that table, while D and trimming were established from the DNA sequence. The table includes about 180,000 clones, around 85% detected once. Patients of the Seattle cohort, enrolled during active infection, were followed longitudinally. The genes are TRBV7-2 and TRBJ2-1; weak D call: TRBD2 (6 bases). The sequenced sample was peripheral blood. This receptor was obtained from a man aged 80 or over with COVID-19, enrolled during active disease. The CDR3 coding sequence is TGTGCCAGCAGCCAAGACGGGGGAACCCACAATGAGCAGTTCTTC. Translating it yields CASSQDGGTHNEQFF.